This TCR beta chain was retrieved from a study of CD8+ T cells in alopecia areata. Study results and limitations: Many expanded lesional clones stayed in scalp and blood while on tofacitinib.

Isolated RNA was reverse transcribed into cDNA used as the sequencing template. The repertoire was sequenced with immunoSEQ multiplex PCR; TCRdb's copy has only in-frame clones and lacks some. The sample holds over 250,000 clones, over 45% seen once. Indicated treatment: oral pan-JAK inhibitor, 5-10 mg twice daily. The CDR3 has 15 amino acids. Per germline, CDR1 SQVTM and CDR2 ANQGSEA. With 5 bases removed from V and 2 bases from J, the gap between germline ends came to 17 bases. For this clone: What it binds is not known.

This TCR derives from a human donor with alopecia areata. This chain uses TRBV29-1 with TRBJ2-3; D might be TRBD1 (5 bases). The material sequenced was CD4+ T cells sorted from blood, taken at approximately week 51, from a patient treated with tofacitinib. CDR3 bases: TGCAGCGTTTCGACAGCAGGAACGAACACAGATACGCAGTATTTT. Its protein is CSVSTAGTNTDTQYF.